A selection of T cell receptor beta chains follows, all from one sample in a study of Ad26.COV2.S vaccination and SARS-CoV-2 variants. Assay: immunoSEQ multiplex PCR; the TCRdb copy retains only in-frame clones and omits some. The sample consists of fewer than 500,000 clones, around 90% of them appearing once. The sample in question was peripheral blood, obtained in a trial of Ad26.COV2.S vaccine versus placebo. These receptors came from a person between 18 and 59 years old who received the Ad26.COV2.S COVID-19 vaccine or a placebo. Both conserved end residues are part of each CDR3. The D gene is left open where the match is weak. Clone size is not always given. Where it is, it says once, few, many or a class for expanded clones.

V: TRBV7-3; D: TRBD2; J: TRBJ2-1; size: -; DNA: TGTGCCAGCAGCTTAACCATGCTAGCGGGAGGGCCCAGCTCCTACAATGAGCAGTTCTTC; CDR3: CASSLTMLAGGPSSYNEQFF
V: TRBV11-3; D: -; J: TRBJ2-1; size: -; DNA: TGTGCCAGCAGCTTCCATGAGCAGTTCTTC; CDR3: CASSFHEQFF
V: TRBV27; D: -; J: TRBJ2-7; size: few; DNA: TGTGCCAGCAGTAAAACCCCAGGGCTCGGCTACGAGCAGTACTTC; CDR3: CASSKTPGLGYEQYF
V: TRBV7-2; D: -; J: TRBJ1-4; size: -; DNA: TGTGCCAGCAGCTTCGGACGGGCTACGGCAACTAATGAAAAACTGTTTTTT; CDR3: CASSFGRATATNEKLFF
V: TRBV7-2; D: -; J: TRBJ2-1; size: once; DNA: TGTGCCAGCAGTCCGAGCGGTGAGCAGTTCTTC; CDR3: CASSPSGEQFF
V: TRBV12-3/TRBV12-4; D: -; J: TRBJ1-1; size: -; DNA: TGTGCCAGCAGTTTGAAACAGAACACTGAAGCTTTCTTT; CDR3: CASSLKQNTEAFF
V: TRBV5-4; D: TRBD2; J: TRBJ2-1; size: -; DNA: TGTACCACGGGACTAGCGGGGAAGGGGCAGTTCTTC; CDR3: CTTGLAGKGQFF
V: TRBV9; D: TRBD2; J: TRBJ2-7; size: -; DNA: TGTGCCAGCAGCGAGGGGACTAGCGGCTACGAGCAGTACTTC; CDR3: CASSEGTSGYEQYF
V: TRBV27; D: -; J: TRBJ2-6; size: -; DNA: TGTGCCAGCATTTTCTCTGGGGCCAACGTCCTGACTTTC; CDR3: CASIFSGANVLTF
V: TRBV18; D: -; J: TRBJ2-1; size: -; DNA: TGTGCCAGCTCACCAAGTCTCGGAAACAATGAGCAGTTCTTC; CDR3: CASSPSLGNNEQFF
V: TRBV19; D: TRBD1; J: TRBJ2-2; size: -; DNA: TGTGCCAGTAGTATCCTACAGGGGGCCGGGGAGCTGTTTTTT; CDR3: CASSILQGAGELFF
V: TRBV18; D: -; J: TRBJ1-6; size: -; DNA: TGTGCCAGCTCACCAGGGGCAGGGCCCAATTCACCCCTCCACTTT; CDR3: CASSPGAGPNSPLHF
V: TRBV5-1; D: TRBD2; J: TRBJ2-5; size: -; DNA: TGCGCCAGCAGTTGGCTAGCGGAACCGCAAGAGACCCAGTACTTC; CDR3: CASSWLAEPQETQYF
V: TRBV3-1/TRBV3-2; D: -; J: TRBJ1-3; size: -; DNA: TGTGCCAGCAGCCAAGCTGCCAACACCATATATTTT; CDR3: CASSQAANTIYF
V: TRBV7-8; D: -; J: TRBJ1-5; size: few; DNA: TGTGCCAGCAGCTTGATTCTCCGGGGGGCAAGCAATCAGCCCCAGCATTTT; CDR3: CASSLILRGASNQPQHF
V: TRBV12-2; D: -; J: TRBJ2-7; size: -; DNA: TGTGCAAGTCGCTTAACTATCCGCTCCTACGAGCAGTACTTC; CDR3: CASRLTIRSYEQYF
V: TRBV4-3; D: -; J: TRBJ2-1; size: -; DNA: TGCGCCAGCAGCCAAGTCCCCACAGACAATGAGCAGTTCTTC; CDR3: CASSQVPTDNEQFF
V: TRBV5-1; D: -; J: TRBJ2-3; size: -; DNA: TGCGCCAGCAGCGGACCGCAGGGTCTTGGCACAGATACGCAGTATTTT; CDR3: CASSGPQGLGTDTQYF
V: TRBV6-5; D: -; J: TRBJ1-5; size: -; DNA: TGTGCCAGCAGTTACTCCCCATACAGGCAGCCCCAGCATTTT; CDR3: CASSYSPYRQPQHF
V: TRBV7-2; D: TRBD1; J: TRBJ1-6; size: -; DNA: TGTGCCAGCAGCGAGGAGGGGACAGGGGCCCCTTATAATTCACCCCTCCACTTT; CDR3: CASSEEGTGAPYNSPLHF
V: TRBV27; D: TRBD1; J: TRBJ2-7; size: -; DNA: TGTGCCAGCAGTTCCCGGGACAGGGGCTACGAGCAGTACTTC; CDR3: CASSSRDRGYEQYF
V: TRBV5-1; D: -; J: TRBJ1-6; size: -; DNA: TGCGCCAGCAGCAGGACAGCCGGCGACAAGACACCCCTCCACTTT; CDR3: CASSRTAGDKTPLHF
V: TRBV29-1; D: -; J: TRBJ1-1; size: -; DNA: TGCAGCGCTGACACTTACACTGAAGCTTTCTTT; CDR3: CSADTYTEAFF
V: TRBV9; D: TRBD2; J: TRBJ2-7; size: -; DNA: TGTGCCAGCAGCGTAGAAGCGGGAGGGCCTTACGAGCAGTACTTC; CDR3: CASSVEAGGPYEQYF
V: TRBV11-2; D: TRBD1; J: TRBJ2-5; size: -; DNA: TGTGCCAGCAGCTTTGGGACAGGACAAGAGACCCAGTACTTC; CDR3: CASSFGTGQETQYF
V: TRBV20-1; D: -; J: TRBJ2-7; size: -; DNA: TGCAGTGCTAGAGGAAACTACGAGCAGTACTTC; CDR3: CSARGNYEQYF
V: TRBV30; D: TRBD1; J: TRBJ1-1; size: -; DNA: TGTGCCTGGAGTGGGGGGGGACAGAAAGCTTTCTTT; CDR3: CAWSGGGQKAFF
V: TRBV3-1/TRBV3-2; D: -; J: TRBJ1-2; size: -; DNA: TGTGCCAGCAGCCCTAGAAACTATGGCTACACCTTC; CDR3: CASSPRNYGYTF
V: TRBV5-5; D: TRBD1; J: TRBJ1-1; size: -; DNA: TGTGCCAGCAGCTTGGGGGGACAGGGAAGGGACGAGAACACTGAAGCTTTCTTT; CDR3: CASSLGGQGRDENTEAFF
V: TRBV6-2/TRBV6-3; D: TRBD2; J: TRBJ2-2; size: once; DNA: TGTGCCAGCAGTTACCCCAGCGGGAGGGCCACCGGGGAGCTGTTTTTT; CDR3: CASSYPSGRATGELFF
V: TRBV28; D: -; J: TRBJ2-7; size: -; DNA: TGTGCCAGCAGTCCGGCCTACGAGCAGTACTTC; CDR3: CASSPAYEQYF
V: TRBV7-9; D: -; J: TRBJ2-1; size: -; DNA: TGTGCCAGCACCCCTAAGGGCAGGGGTAGTCTCGATGAGCAGTTCTTC; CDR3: CASTPKGRGSLDEQFF
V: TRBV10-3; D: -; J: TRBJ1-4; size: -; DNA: TGTGCCATCAGTGAGGGGGCGCGAACTAATGAAAAACTGTTTTTT; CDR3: CAISEGARTNEKLFF
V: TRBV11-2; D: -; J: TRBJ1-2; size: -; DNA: TGTGCCAGCAGCTTAGAGGCGCATTTTGTTCGGTCAGGTCTCATCTATGGCTACACCTTC; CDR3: CASSLEAHFVRSGLIYGYTF
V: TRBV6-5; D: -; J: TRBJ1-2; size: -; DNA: TGTGCCAGCAGTTACGGGGGACGAGGCTACACCTTC; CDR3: CASSYGGRGYTF
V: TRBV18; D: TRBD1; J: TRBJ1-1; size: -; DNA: TGTGCCAGCTCATCGGACAGGGGGCAAAGAGCTTTCTTT; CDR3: CASSSDRGQRAFF
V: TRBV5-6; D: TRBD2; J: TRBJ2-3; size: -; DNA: TGTGCCAGCAGCTCCTTAAGCGGGAGGGAGTCAGATACGCAGTATTTT; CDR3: CASSSLSGRESDTQYF
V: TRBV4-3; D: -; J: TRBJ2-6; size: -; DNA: TGCGCCAGCAGCCAAGAATCGGGGTATGGGGCCAACGTCCTGACTTTC; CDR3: CASSQESGYGANVLTF
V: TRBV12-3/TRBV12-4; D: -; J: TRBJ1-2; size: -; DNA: TGTGCCAGCAGAAGAAGACAGAACTATGGCTACACCTTC; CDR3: CASRRRQNYGYTF
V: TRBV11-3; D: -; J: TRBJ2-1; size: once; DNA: TGTGCCAGCAGCCCAAGAGGTTCCTACAATGAGCAGTTCTTC; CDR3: CASSPRGSYNEQFF
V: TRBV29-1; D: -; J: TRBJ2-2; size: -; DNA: TGCAGCGTTGAAGCCGGGAGCTCGTACACCGGGGAGCTGTTTTTT; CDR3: CSVEAGSSYTGELFF